This passage covers 18 T cell receptor beta chains from one sample sequenced in a study of T cells in Graves' hyperthyroidism and ophthalmopathy. Using RNA transcripts as the source, TCR beta CDR3 regions were amplified. HTBI primers were used for first-round RT-PCR of the TCR CDR3. TCRdb called the multiplex PCR reads again in MiXCR, with one record for every CDR3 protein. The sample lists some 510,000 distinct CDR3 sequences, just over 45% occurring once. What was sequenced was peripheral blood or thyroid tissue (not recorded which). The receptors shown here come from a woman under 30 with Graves' hyperthyroidism.

This clonotype was observed a few times. The chain joins TRBV2 to TRBJ2-7; no clear D. Trimming removed 5 bases from V and 6 bases from J, with 14 bases in between. The germline V gene has CDR1 SNHLY and CDR2 FYNNEI. This CDR3 region has 13 residues. The chain's CDR3 is CASSYSTLIEQYF. Here the CDR3 DNA reads TGTGCCAGCAGTTACTCCACTCTAATCGAGCAGTACTTC.

The genes are TRBV7-9 and TRBJ1-2; D gene unclear. Germline lookup yields CDR1 SEHNR and CDR2 FQNEAQ (reference sequence). This CDR3 spans 14 amino acids. V was clipped by 7 bases and J by 5 bases, with 17 bases between them. The CDR3 coding sequence is TGTGCCAGCACCCCGGTCGGGCGACGGTATGGCTACACCTTC. This sequence encodes CASTPVGRRYGYTF.

Points on this clonotype: Mismatch with germline at one junction end may stem from a read error. The chain uses TRBV5-1 and TRBJ2-6; TRBD1 or TRBD2 may be the D gene (6 bases each). Germline V gene lookup returns CDR1 SGHRS and CDR2 YFSETQ. The CDR3 consists of 12 residues. The CDR3 DNA follows: TGCGCCAGCAGCTGGGGGGCCGACGTCCTGACTTTC. It encodes CASSWGADVLTF.

This rearrangement joins TRBV2 to TRBJ1-5, with D perhaps TRBD1 (5 bases). Germline V gene lookup returns CDR1 SNHLY and CDR2 FYNNEI. Deletions cut 5 bases from V and 7 bases from J, with 15 bases between. The CDR3 is 14 residues long. The CDR3 region is CASSPQGSGQPQHF. As DNA, the CDR3 is TGTGCCAGCAGTCCTCAGGGATCGGGGCAGCCCCAGCATTTT.

The rearrangement uses TRBV7-8 and TRBJ2-7, with a tentative D call TRBD1 (6 bases). The CDR3 runs 14 residues. Trimming stripped 6 bases from V and 1 base from J, with 13 bases between. CDR1 SGHVS and CDR2 FQNEAQ come from the germline V gene. In DNA form, the CDR3 reads TGTGCCAGCAGTTACGAGCAGGGGTCCTACGAGCAGTACTTC. Residues: CASSYEQGSYEQYF.

J is TRBJ1-5 and V is TRBV9, with D perhaps matching TRBD1 (5 bases). The germline V and J ends were trimmed by 4 bases and 5 bases, with 19 bases remaining between them. Germline CDR1 SGDLS, CDR2 YYNGEE. The CDR3 sequence is 16 residues long. The CDR3: CASSLWYRQDHQPQHF. The CDR3 DNA follows: TGTGCCAGCAGCTTGTGGTACAGGCAAGACCATCAGCCCCAGCATTTT.

The chain has TRBV20-1 and TRBJ1-2; D is ambiguous. V lost 3 bases and J lost 8, with 16 bases in between. The V gene's germline CDR1 is DFQATT and CDR2 SNEGSKA (reference sequence). This CDR3 comprises 13 residues. The CDR3 region has the DNA TGCAGTGCTAGGTTGGACTTGCAGGACGGCTACACCTTC. Its translation: CSARLDLQDGYTF.

V gene TRBV7-9 combines with J gene TRBJ2-7; 7 bases line up with TRBD1. J gave up 2 bases and V 5 bases, and 9 bases lay outside the gene matches. The CDR3 covers 15 residues. Germline V gene sequence: CDR1 SEHNR, CDR2 FQNEAQ (reference sequence). The CDR3 protein is CASSPRQGDPYEQYF. The CDR3 DNA is TGTGCCAGCAGCCCCCGACAGGGCGACCCCTACGAGCAGTACTTC.

The rearrangement joins TRBV15 to TRBJ1-4, with 8 bases lining up with TRBD1. Losses at the gene ends were 6 bases for V and 8 bases for J; bases not matched to a gene: 8. Germline V lookup: CDR1 LNHNV, CDR2 YYDKDF (reference sequence). The CDR3 has 14 amino acids. Here the CDR3 reads CATRADRASEKLFF. The CDR3 bases are TGTGCCACCAGAGCGGACAGGGCGAGCGAAAAACTGTTTTTT.

In this sample, this clonotype turned up many times. The chain recombines TRBV10-3 with TRBJ1-5; D is ambiguous. Germline V gives CDR1 ENHRY, CDR2 SYGVKD. Trimming shortened V by 0 bases and J by 4 bases, and 7 bases separated the two germline ends. This CDR3 region has 14 residues. The CDR3 bases are TGTGCCATCAGTGAGTCGCCGGGTAATCAGCCCCAGCATTTT. This sequence encodes CAISESPGNQPQHF.

The genes are TRBV11-1 and TRBJ1-2; TRBD1 matches at 8 bases. The germline V gene has CDR1 SGHAT and CDR2 FQDESV (reference sequence). With 10 bases clipped from V and 4 bases from J, the junction kept 8 bases outside the gene matches. The CDR3 runs to 13 residues. CDR3 region: CATNGQGSYGYTF. The CDR3 DNA sequence: TGTGCCACCAACGGACAGGGAAGCTATGGCTACACCTTC.

Regarding this clonotype: The junction differs from germline at one of its ends, possibly a read error. This chain uses TRBV5-1 with TRBJ2-7; 10 positions agree with TRBD1. The CDR3 sequence is 15 residues long. The germline CDR1 and CDR2 sequences are SGHRS and YFSETQ. The CDR3 coding sequence is TGCGCCAGCCAGCGCGGGACAGGGGTAGGCTACAAGCAGTACTTC. This gives the protein CASQRGTGVGYKQYF.

In its sample, this clonotype was seen many times. The chain links TRBV7-9 to TRBJ2-6; D gene unclear. Germline V gene lookup returns CDR1 SEHNR and CDR2 FQNEAQ (reference sequence). The ends were cut back, 1 base at V and 0 bases at J, with 10 bases in the middle. The CDR3 totals 17 residues. CDR3 amino acids: CASSLEVGISGANVLTF. CDR3 in DNA: TGTGCCAGCAGCTTAGAAGTAGGGATCTCTGGGGCCAACGTCCTGACTTTC.

As for this clonotype: Germline and junction disagree at one end, which may indicate a read error. The chain is built from TRBV25-1 and TRBJ1-1; no reliable D call. The CDR3 contains 15 residues. Germline CDR1 and CDR2: MGHDK and SYGVNS. CDR3 sequence reads: CASSNGNKGLFGAFF. The DNA for the CDR3 is TGTGCTAGCAGTAACGGCAACAAAGGCCTTTTCGGCGCTTTCTTT.

The chain carries TRBV7-9 and TRBJ1-4; 8 nucleotides agree with TRBD1. The CDR3 loop spans 12 amino acids. The germline gives CDR1 SEHNR, CDR2 FQNEAQ (reference sequence). V lost 4 bases and J lost 11; bases outside the gene matches: 3. Written as DNA, the CDR3 is TGTGCCAGCAGCTCGACAGGGGATAAACTGTTTTTT. Its translation: CASSSTGDKLFF.

V usage is TRBV10-3 and J usage is TRBJ1-4; TRBD1 is a possible D gene (5 bases). Germline CDR1 and CDR2: ENHRY and SYGVKD. This CDR3 region has 14 residues. Between the trimmed V and J ends, which lost 5 bases and 4 bases, there was a span of 11 bases. The CDR3 DNA follows: TGTGCCATCAGTTTGGGGACGGTTAATGAAAAACTGTTTTTT. This codes for CAISLGTVNEKLFF.

As concerns this clonotype: Possible read error: a much larger clone is one base away. The rearrangement joins TRBV7-2 to TRBJ1-5; maybe TRBD1 (5 bases). From germline, CDR1 is SGHTA and CDR2 FQGNSA. The CDR3 runs to 15 residues. The V and J ends lost 5 bases and 2 bases respectively, with 13 bases between them. As DNA, the CDR3 is TGTGCCAGCAGCGATGCAGGGATTCGCAATCAGCCCCAGCATTTT. This codes for CASSDAGIRNQPQHF.

As to this clonotype: A much larger clonotype is one base distant, so this may be a read error. The chain combines TRBV20-1 with TRBJ1-1; D unresolved. CDR1 and CDR2 (germline): DFQATT, SNEGSKA (reference sequence). The CDR3 consists of 13 residues. The CDR3 nucleotides read TGCAGTGCTAGAGATGAGTACGACACTGAAGTTTTCTTT. Its protein product is CSARDEYDTEVFF.